This TCR beta chain was observed in a study of blood T cell repertoires in COVID-19. About the study: Italy, Spain and the United States were the sources of the convalescent and acute COVID-19 samples. T cells, B-cell-depleted T cells, or PBMCs provided the cDNA or gDNA that served as material.

V shed 3 bases and J shed 0 bases, with 10 bases lying between them. This CDR3 contains 15 residues. CDR1 is SGDLS and CDR2 is YYNGEE in the germline V gene. It was during active infection that Seattle patients were enrolled and then longitudinally followed. In the original processing: Estimated nucleated cell counts came from reference gene primer amplification. Profiling relied on immunoSEQ multiplex PCR, and the TCRdb table lists in-frame clones only, not all of them. That table supplies the V and J calls and clone size; D and trimming were determined from the DNA. The repertoire includes hundreds of thousands of clones, roughly 86% of them detected once, and around 1.9% sits in the top ten.

V gene TRBV9 combines with J gene TRBJ1-5; D unresolved. Sample: peripheral blood. This receptor was taken from a woman in her 30s with COVID-19, enrolled during active disease. This CDR3 is CASSATDYSNQPQHF. CDR3 DNA sequence: TGTGCCAGCAGCGCCACAGATTATAGCAATCAGCCCCAGCATTTT.